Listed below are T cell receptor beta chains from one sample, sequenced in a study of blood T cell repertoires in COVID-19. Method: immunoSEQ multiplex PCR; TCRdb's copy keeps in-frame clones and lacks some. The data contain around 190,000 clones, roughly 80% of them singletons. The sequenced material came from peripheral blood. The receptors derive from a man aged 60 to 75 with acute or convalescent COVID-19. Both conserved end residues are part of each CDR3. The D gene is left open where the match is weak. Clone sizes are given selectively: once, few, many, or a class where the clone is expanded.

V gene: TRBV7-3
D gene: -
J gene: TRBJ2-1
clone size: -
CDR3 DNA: TGTGCCAGCAGCCCCCTAATAGCGACCAGCTACAATGAGCAGTTCTTC
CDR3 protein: CASSPLIATSYNEQFF

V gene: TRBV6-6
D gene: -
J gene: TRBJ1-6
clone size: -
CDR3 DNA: TGTGCCAGCAGTAAGCCGGACAGCATAAATAATTCACCCCTCCACTTT
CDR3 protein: CASSKPDSINNSPLHF

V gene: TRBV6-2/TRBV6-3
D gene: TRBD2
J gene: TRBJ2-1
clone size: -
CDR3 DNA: TGTGCCAGCAGTTACTCGGCCGGAGGACTAGCCCATGAGCAGTTCTTC
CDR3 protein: CASSYSAGGLAHEQFF

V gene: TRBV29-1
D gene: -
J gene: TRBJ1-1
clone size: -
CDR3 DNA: TGCAGCGCTGCCAGCAGGACAGCGAACACTGAAGCTTTCTTT
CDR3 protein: CSAASRTANTEAFF

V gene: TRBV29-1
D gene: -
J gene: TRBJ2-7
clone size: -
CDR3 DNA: TGCAGCGTTGGATGGGGGCTTTCCTACGAGCAGTACTTC
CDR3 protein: CSVGWGLSYEQYF

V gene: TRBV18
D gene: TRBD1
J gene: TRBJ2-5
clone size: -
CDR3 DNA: TGTGCCAGCTCACCAGTAGTCAGCGGACAGGGGGCAGCGACCCAGTACTTC
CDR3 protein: CASSPVVSGQGAATQYF

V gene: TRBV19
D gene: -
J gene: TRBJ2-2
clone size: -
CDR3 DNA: TGTGCCAGTAGTATCGCGAACACCGGGGAGCTGTTTTTT
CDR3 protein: CASSIANTGELFF

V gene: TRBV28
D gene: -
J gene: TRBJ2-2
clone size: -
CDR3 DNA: TGTGCCAGCAGGGTACGGGGTCCCGGGGAGCTGTTTTTT
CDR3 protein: CASRVRGPGELFF

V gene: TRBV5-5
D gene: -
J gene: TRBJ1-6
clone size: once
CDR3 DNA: TGTGCCAGCAGCTTACAGGGTTCAGGGTCACCCCTCCACTTT
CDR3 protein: CASSLQGSGSPLHF

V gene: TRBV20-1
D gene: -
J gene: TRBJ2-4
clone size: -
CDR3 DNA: TGCGGGGGAGGAAGTGGAAACATTCAGTACTTC
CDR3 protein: CGGGSGNIQYF

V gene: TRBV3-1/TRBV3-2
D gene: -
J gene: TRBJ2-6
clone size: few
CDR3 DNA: TGTGCCAGCAGCCCCGGACAGAGCTCTGGGGCCAACGTCCTGACTTTC
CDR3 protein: CASSPGQSSGANVLTF

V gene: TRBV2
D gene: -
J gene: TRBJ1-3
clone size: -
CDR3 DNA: TGTGCCAGCAGTTGGGGAGCGATCTACTCTGGAAACACCATATATTTT
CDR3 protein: CASSWGAIYSGNTIYF

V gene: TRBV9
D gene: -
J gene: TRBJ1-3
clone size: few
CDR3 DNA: TGTGCCAGCAGGAGCTCTGGAAACACCATATATTTT
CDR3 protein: CASRSSGNTIYF

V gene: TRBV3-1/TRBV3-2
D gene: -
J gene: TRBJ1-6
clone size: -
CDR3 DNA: TGTGCCAGCAGCCAAGGTGTTGGCAGGTCGGATAATTCACCCCTCCACTTT
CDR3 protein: CASSQGVGRSDNSPLHF

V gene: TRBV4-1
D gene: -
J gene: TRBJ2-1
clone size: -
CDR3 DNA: TGCGCCAGCAGCCAAGAGGGGTGGGAGCCTAACTACAATGAGCAGTTCTTC
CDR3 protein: CASSQEGWEPNYNEQFF

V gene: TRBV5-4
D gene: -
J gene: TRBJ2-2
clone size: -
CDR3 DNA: TGTGCCAGCAGCTTGGTTGGCAGGGCGACCGGGGAGCTGTTTTTT
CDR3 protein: CASSLVGRATGELFF

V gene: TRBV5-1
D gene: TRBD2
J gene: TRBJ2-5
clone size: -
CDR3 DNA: TGCGCCAGCAGCTGGGGGACTAGCGGGAGTCCCCAGTACTTC
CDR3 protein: CASSWGTSGSPQYF

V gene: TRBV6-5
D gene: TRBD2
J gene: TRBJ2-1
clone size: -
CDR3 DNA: TGTGCCAGCAGCACCCAGGGACTTGGGAGGGATGAGCAGTTCTTC
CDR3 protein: CASSTQGLGRDEQFF

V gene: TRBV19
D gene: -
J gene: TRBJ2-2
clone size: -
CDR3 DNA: TGTGCCAGTAGTATTCGGTACAGGAACACCGGGGAGCTGTTTTTT
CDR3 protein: CASSIRYRNTGELFF

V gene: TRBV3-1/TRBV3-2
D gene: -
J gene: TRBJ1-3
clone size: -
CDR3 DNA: TGTGCCAGCAGCCTTATTGTGGGGGGGGCTACTACCGGAAACACCATATATTTT
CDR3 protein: CASSLIVGGATTGNTIYF

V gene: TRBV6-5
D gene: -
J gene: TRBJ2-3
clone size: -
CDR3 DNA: TGTGCCAGCAGACCCCGGGGGTACACAGATACGCAGTATTTT
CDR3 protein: CASRPRGYTDTQYF

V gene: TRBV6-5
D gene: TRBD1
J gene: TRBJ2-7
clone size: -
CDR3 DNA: TGTGCCAGCAGTAGGGGACAGGCTTACGAGCAGTACTTC
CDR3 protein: CASSRGQAYEQYF

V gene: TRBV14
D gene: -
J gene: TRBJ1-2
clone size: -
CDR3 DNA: TGTGCCAGCAGCCAAGTGCGAGGACAGTTATATGGCTACACCTTC
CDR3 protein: CASSQVRGQLYGYTF

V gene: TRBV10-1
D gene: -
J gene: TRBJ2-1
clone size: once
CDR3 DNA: TGCGCCAGCAGTGAGTCTCCGGCGCTAGCACAGTTCTTC
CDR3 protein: CASSESPALAQFF

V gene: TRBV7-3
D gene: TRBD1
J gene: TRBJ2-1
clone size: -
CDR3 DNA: TGTGCCAGCAGCACAACAGGGGGAAATGAGCAGTTCTTC
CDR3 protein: CASSTTGGNEQFF